This T cell receptor beta chain appears in the sequencing data of a study of CD8 T cells in Susac syndrome. This clonotype is a singleton in its sample. The CDR3 runs to 16 residues. CDR1 and CDR2 from the germline V gene are MRHNA and SNTAGT. V lost 3 bases, J lost 3 bases, and 10 bases stayed unmatched. Roughly 0.45 to 1 ug RNA was reverse transcribed with random hexamers. The TCR beta CDR3 was amplified by immunoSEQ multiplex PCR across 54 Vbeta, 13 Jbeta. MiXCR, applied by TCRdb to the immunoSEQ multiplex PCR reads, yields one record per CDR3 protein. The sample consists of around 300,000 distinct CDR3 sequences, 75% to 85% of them appearing once.

The specimen sequenced was CD8+ T cells from PBMCs. The chain has TRBV6-4 and TRBJ2-5; TRBD2 aligns across 7 bases. The clonotype comes from a human donor with multiple sclerosis. The CDR3 nucleotides read TGTGCCAGCAGTGAGATCCGGCCCCGGGGGGAAGAGACCCAGTACTTC. It yields the protein CASSEIRPRGEETQYF.